The sequence of this TCR beta chain was determined in a study of blood T cell repertoires in COVID-19. About the research overall: PBMCs, B-cell-depleted T cells, or T cells provided the cDNA or gDNA that made up the material.

CDR1 is LGHNA and CDR2 is YSLEER in the germline V gene. Trimming took 1 base from V and 3 from J, leaving 6 bases between them. The CDR3 sequence is 13 residues long. In the study's own analysis: Reference gene primers were amplified, and this amplification served to estimate nucleated cell counts. Data came from immunoSEQ multiplex PCR; TCRdb stores just in-frame clones and leaves some out. Clone size and the V and J calls come from that table; the DNA yielded D and trimming. The sample consists of roughly 92,000 clones, around four fifths of them appearing once. The sequence came from a woman older than 75 with active or convalescent COVID-19. Specimen: peripheral blood. The V call is TRBV4-3, the J call TRBJ1-1, with D unclear. The CDR3 sequence is CASSQVRHTEAFF. The CDR3 nucleotides read TGCGCCAGCAGCCAAGTGAGGCACACTGAAGCTTTCTTT.